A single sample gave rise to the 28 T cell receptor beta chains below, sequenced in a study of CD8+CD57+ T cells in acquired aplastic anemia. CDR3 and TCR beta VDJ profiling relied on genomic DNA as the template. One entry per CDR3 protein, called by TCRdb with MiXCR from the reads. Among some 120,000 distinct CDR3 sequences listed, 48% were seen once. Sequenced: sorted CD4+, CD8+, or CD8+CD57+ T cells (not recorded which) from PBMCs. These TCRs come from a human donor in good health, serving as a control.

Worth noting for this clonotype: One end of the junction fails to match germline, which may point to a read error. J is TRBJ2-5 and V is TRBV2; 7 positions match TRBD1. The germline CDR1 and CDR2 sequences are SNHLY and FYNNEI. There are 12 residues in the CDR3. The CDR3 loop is CAGRQGGETQYF. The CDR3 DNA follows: TGTGCCGGCAGACAGGGTGGGGAGACTCAGTACTTC.

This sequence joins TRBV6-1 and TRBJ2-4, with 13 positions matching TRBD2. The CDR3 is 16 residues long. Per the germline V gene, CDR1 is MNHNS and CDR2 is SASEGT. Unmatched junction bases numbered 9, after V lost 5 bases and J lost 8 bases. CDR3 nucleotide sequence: TGTGCCAGCAGTTCCAGACTAGCGGGGGGCGGGGACATTCAGTACTTC. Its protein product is CASSSRLAGGGDIQYF.

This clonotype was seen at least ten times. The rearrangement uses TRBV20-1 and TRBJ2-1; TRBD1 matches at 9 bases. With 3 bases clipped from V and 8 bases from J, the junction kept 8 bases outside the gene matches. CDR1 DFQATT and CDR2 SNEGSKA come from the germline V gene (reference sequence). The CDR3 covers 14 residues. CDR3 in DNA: TGCAGTGCTAGTTTGCCGAGACAGGGGGATGAGCAGTTCTTC. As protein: CSASLPRQGDEQFF.

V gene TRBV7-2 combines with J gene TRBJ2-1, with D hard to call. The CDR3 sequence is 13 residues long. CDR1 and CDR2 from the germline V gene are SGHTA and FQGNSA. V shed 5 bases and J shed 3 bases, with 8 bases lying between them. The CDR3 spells CASSPGRYNEQFF. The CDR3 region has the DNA TGTGCCAGCAGCCCGGGCCGCTACAATGAGCAGTTCTTC.

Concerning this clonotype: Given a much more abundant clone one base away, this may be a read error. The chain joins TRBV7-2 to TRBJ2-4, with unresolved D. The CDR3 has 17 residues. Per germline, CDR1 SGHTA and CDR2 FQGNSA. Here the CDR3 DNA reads TGTGCCAGCAGCATCGCCGACGGCGTTAAAGCCAAAAACATTCAGCACTTC. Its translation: CASSIADGVKAKNIQHF. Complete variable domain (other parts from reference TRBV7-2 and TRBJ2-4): GAGVSQSPSNKVTEKGKDVELRCDPISGHTALYWYRQSLGQGLEFLIYFQGNSAPDKSGLPSDRFSAERTGGSVSTLTIQRTQQEDSAVYLCASSIADGVKAKNIQHFGAGTRLSVL.

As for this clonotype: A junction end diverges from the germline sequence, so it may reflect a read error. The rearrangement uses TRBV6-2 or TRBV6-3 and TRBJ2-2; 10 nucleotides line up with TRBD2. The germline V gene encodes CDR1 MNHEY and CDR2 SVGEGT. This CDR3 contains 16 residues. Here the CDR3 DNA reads TGTGCCAGCACGATAGCGGGGGGCCCGAACACCAGGGAGCTGTTTTTT. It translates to CASTIAGGPNTRELFF.

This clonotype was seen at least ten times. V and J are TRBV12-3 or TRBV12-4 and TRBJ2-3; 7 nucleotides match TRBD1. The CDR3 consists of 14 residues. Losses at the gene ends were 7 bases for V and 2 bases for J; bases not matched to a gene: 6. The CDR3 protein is CASMGDRFTDTQYF. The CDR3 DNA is TGTGCCAGCATGGGGGACAGATTCACAGATACGCAGTATTTT.

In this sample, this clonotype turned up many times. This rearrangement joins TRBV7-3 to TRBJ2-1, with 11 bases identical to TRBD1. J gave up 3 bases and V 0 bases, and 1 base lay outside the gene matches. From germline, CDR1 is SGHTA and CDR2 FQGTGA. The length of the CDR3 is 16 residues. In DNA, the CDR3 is TGTGCCAGCAGCTTAACGGGACAGGGGGACTACAATGAGCAGTTCTTC. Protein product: CASSLTGQGDYNEQFF.

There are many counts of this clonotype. DNA for the CDR3: TGTGCCAGTAGCCTGACCTGGGGGGGTCAGCCCCAGCATTTT. It yields the protein CASSLTWGGQPQHF. The chain carries TRBV19 and TRBJ1-5; the D gene is possibly TRBD1 (5 bases). From germline, CDR1 is LNHDA and CDR2 SQIVND (reference sequence). V was shortened by 6 bases and J by 6 bases, with 15 bases between the two germline ends. The CDR3 loop spans 14 amino acids.

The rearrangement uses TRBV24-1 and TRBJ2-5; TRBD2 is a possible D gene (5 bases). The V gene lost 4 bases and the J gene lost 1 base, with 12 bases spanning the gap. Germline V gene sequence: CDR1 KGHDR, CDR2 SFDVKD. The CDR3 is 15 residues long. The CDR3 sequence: CATSDDRGLQETQYF. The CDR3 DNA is TGTGCCACCAGTGACGACCGCGGGCTCCAAGAGACCCAGTACTTC.

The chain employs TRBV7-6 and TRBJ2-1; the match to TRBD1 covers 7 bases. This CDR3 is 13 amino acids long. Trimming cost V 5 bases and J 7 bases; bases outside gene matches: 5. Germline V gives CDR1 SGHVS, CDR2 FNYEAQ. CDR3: CASSQGVANEQFF. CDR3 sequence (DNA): TGTGCCAGCAGCCAGGGGGTAGCAAATGAGCAGTTCTTC.

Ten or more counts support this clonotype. The CDR3 nucleotides read TGTGCCAGCAGCTTAGCCTGGGGGCCGAACACCGGGGAGCTGTTTTTT. Encoded protein: CASSLAWGPNTGELFF. This chain connects TRBV7-9 to TRBJ2-2; tentative D call: TRBD1 (6 bases). Trimming pared 0 bases from V and 0 bases from J, leaving 8 bases between. Germline loops: CDR1 SEHNR, CDR2 FQNEAQ (reference sequence). The CDR3 runs 16 residues.

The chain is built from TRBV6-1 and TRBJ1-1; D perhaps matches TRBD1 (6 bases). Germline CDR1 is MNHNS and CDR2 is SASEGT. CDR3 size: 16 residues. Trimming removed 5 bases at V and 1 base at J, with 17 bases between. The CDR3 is CASSKTGTLENTEAFF. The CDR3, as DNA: TGTGCCAGCAGTAAAACCGGGACACTAGAGAACACTGAAGCTTTCTTT.

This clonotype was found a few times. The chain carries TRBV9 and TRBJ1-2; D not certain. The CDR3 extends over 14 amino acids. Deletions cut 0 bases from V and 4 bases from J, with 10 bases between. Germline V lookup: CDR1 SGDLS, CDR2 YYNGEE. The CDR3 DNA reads TGTGCCAGCAGCGTAGACGCAGGAGGCTATGGCTACACCTTC. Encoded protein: CASSVDAGGYGYTF. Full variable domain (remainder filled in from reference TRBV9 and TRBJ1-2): DSGVTQTPKHLITATGQRVTLRCSPRSGDLSVYWYQQSLDQGLQFLIQYYNGEERAKGNILERFSAQQFPDLHSELNLSSLELGDSALYFCASSVDAGGYGYTFGSGTRLTVV.

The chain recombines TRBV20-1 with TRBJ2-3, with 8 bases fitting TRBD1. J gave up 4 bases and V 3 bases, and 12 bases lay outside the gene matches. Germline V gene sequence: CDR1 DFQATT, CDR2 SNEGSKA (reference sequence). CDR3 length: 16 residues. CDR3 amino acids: CSASPGGQGAADTQYF. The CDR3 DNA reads TGCAGTGCTAGCCCTGGTGGGCAGGGGGCGGCAGATACGCAGTATTTT.

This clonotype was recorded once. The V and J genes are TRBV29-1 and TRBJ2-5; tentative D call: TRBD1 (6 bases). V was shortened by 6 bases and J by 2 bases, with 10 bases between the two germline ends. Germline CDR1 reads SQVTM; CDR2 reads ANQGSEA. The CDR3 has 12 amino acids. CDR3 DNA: TGCAGCGTGACAGGAAGTCAAGAGACCCAGTACTTC. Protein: CSVTGSQETQYF.

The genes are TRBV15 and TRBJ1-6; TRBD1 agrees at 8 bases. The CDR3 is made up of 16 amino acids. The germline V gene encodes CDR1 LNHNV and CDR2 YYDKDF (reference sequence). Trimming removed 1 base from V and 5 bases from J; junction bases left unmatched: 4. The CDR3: CATSRVGQANNSPLHF. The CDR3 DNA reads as TGTGCCACCAGCAGAGTGGGACAGGCGAATAATTCACCCCTCCACTTT.

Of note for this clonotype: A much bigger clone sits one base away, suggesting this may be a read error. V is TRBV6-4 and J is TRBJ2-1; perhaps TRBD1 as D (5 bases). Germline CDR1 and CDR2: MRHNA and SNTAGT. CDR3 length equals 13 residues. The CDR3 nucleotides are TGTGCCAGCAGGGAATGGGGCCTATGCGAGCAGTCCTTC. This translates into CASREWGLCEQSF.

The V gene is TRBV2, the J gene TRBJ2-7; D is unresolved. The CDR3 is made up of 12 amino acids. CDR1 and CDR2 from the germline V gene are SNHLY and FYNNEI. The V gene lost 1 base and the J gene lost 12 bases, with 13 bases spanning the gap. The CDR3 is CASSEGGRQPYF. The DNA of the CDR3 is TGTGCCAGCAGTGAAGGTGGCAGGCAGCCGTACTTC.

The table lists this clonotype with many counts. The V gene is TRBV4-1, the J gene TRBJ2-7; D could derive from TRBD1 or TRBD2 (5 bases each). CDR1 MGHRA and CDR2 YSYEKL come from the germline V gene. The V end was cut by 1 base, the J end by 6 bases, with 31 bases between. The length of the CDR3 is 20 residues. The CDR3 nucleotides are TGCGCCAGCAGCCAAGGGGGTCTTTCGGGGCCTCCCCGGTTGACGAGCGAGCAGTACTTC. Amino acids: CASSQGGLSGPPRLTSEQYF.

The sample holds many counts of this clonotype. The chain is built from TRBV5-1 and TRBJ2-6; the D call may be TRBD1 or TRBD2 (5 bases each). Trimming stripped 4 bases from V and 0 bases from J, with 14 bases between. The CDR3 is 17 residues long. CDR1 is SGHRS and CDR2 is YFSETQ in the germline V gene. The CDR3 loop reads CASSMRGAVSGANVLTF. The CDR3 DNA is TGCGCCAGCAGCATGCGAGGGGCCGTCTCTGGGGCCAACGTCCTGACTTTC.

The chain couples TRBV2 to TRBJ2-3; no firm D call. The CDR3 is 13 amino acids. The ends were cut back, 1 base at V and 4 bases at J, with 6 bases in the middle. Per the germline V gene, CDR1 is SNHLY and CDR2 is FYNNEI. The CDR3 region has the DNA TGTGCCAGCAGTGAAGGCCTGTCAGATACGCAGTATTTT. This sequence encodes CASSEGLSDTQYF.

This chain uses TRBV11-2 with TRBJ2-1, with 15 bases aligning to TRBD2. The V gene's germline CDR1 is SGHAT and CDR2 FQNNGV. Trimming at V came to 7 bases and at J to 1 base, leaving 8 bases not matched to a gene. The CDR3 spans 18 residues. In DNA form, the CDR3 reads TGTGCCAGCACGCCTCCGGGACTAGCGGGGGGTTCCTACAATGAGCAGTTCTTC. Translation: CASTPPGLAGGSYNEQFF. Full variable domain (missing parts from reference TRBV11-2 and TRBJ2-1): EAGVAQSPRYKIIEKRQSVAFWCNPISGHATLYWYQQILGQGPKLLIQFQNNGVVDDSQLPKDRFSAERLKGVDSTLKIQPAKLEDSAVYLCASTPPGLAGGSYNEQFFGPGTRLTVL.

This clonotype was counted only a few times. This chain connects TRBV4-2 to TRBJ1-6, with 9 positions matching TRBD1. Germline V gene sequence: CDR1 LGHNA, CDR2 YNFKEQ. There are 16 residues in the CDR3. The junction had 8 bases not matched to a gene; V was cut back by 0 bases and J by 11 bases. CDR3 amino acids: CASSQERTGVAAPLHF. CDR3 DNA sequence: TGTGCCAGCAGCCAAGAGCGGACAGGGGTTGCGGCACCCCTCCACTTT.

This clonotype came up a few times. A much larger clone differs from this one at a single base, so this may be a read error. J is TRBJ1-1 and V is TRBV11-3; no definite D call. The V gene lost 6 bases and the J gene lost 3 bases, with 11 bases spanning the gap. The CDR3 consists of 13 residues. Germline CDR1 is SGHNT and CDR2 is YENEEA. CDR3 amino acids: CASSSDGDTEAFF. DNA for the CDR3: TGTGCCAGCAGTTCTGACGGGGACACTGAAGCTTTCTTT.

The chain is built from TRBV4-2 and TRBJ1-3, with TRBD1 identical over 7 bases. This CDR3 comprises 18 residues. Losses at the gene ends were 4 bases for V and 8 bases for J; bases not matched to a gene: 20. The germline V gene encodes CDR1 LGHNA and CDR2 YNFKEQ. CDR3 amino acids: CASSPGGAGGNHGDTIYF. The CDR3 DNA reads TGTGCCAGCAGCCCGGGGGGCGCAGGGGGTAATCATGGGGACACCATATATTTT.

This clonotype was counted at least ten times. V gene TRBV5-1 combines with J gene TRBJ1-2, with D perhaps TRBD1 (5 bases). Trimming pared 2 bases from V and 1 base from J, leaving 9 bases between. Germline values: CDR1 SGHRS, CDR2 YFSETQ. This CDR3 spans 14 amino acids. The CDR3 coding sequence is TGCGCCAGCAGCTTCGACAGCCTTAACTATGGCTACACCTTC. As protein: CASSFDSLNYGYTF.

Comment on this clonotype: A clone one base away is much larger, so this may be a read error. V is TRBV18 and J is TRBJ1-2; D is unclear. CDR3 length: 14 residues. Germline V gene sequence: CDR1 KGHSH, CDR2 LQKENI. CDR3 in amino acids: CASSPGLGPYGHTF. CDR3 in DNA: TGTGCCAGCTCACCAGGCCTCGGCCCCTATGGCCACACCTTC. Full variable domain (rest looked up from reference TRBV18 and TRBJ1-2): NAGVMQNPRHLVRRRGQEARLRCSPMKGHSHVYWYRQLPEEGLKFMVYLQKENIIDESGMPKERFSAEFPKEGPSILRIQQVVRGDSAAYFCASSPGLGPYGHTFGSGTRLTVV.